This record covers a single TCR beta chain. This specimen belongs to a study of blood T cell repertoires in COVID-19. Study in general: COVID-19 samples from acute and convalescent phases originated in the United States, Italy and Spain. Nucleic acid was either cDNA or gDNA, and it came from T cells, B-cell-depleted T cells, or PBMCs.

CDR1 GTSNPN and CDR2 SVGIG come from the germline V gene (reference sequence). The J segment lost 4 bases and the V segment lost 2 bases, leaving 4 bases of the junction unmatched. CDR3 length: 13 residues. Under the authors' procedure: Reference gene primer amplification gave nucleated cell count estimates. Sequenced by immunoSEQ multiplex PCR; TCRdb stores in-frame clones only, minus some. D and trimming come from the DNA, and the V and J calls and clone size come from that table. The table has around 170,000 clones, about 88% seen once. The sequence was collected from a man in his 60s with acute or convalescent COVID-19. J is TRBJ1-2 and V is TRBV30; 7 bases agree with TRBD1. The sequenced material came from peripheral blood. The DNA for the CDR3 is TGTGCCTGGAGTATCCAGGGGGGCTATGGCTACACCTTC. Translation: CAWSIQGGYGYTF.